The clone carrying this T cell receptor beta chain was detected many times. Its specificity is not known. Constant-segment primers were used for 5'RACE, and the resulting TCR alpha and TCR beta cDNA libraries carried sample barcodes and UMIs. One entry per CDR3 protein, called by TCRdb with MiXCR from the 5' RACE reads. The sample lists approximately 350,000 distinct CDR3 sequences; 14% were seen once. The data derive from a study of T-cell memory formation after mild COVID-19. General study results and limits: Proof of SARS-CoV-2 specificity was absent for the second-wave clones that crested on day 37. Memory from before infection featured some responding clones, which suggests cross-reactive memory joined.

Germline CDR1 is SGHRS and CDR2 is YFSETQ. The ends were cut back, 5 bases at V and 6 bases at J, with 21 bases in the middle. The CDR3 is 15 residues long. The rearrangement links TRBV5-1 to TRBJ2-7; D might be TRBD1 (5 bases). This TCR was recovered from a man younger than 35 who had mild COVID-19 (a few samples of this study predate the infection). Cell type and time point are not known. The sample comprised PBMCs or a T cell subset sorted from them (not recorded which). CDR3: CASSPGALNLGEQYF. CDR3 nucleotides: TGCGCCAGCAGTCCTGGGGCCCTCAATTTAGGCGAGCAGTACTTC.